The rows below give T cell receptor beta chains drawn from one sample of a study of blood T cell repertoires in COVID-19. TCRdb's table, derived via immunoSEQ multiplex PCR, lists solely in-frame clones and lacks some. The sample has some 220,000 clones; 88% are singletons. Sample: PBMCs or T cells enriched from blood (not recorded which). The source is a young woman who had recovered from COVID-19. Each CDR3 is given with its conserved first and last residue. The D gene is left open where the match is weak. Clone size is shown for a subset of rows, as once, few, many or a class of expanded clone.

TRBV12-3/TRBV12-4,-,TRBJ1-1,-,CASSFAGGTEAFF,TGTGCCAGCAGTTTTGCGGGGGGCACTGAAGCTTTCTTT
TRBV5-1,-,TRBJ1-5,-,CASTLDGSSNQPQHF,TGCGCCAGCACCTTGGACGGTTCTAGCAATCAGCCCCAGCATTTT
TRBV18,-,TRBJ1-2,TRBD1,CASSSRDRGYGYTF,TGTGCCAGCTCATCCCGGGACAGGGGGTATGGCTACACCTTC
TRBV27,once,TRBJ1-2,-,CASSFREEDGYTF,TGTGCCAGCAGTTTCAGGGAGGAAGATGGCTACACCTTC
TRBV5-5,-,TRBJ2-2,TRBD2,CASSLSGGPNTGELFF,TGTGCCAGCAGCCTCAGCGGGGGGCCCAACACCGGGGAGCTGTTTTTT
TRBV4-1,-,TRBJ2-7,-,CASSQDIAYEQYF,TGCGCCAGCAGCCAAGATATAGCCTACGAGCAGTACTTC
TRBV19,-,TRBJ1-3,-,CASSLTTNSGNTIYF,TGTGCCAGTAGTCTTACGACAAACTCTGGAAACACCATATATTTT
TRBV7-6,-,TRBJ1-4,TRBD1,CASSPWGQDNEKLFF,TGTGCCAGCAGCCCCTGGGGACAGGATAATGAAAAACTGTTTTTT
TRBV28,few,TRBJ2-1,-,CASSPPGTANNEQFF,TGTGCCAGCAGTCCTCCCGGGACTGCGAACAATGAGCAGTTCTTC
TRBV18,-,TRBJ2-3,TRBD2,CASSRLAGGVTDTQYF,TGTGCCAGCTCACGACTAGCGGGGGGGGTCACAGATACGCAGTATTTT
TRBV9,-,TRBJ2-2,TRBD1,CASSVAGQGITGELFF,TGTGCCAGCAGCGTAGCGGGACAGGGAATAACCGGGGAGCTGTTTTTT
TRBV5-4,-,TRBJ2-3,TRBD2,CASSPKLAGKDTQYF,TGTGCCAGCAGCCCAAAACTAGCGGGGAAGGATACGCAGTATTTT
TRBV11-2,many,TRBJ2-1,TRBD2,CASSSQLRGLYNEQFF,TGTGCCAGCAGCTCACAATTGCGGGGGTTATACAATGAGCAGTTCTTC
TRBV6-5,-,TRBJ1-5,-,CASSQLAGSNQPQHF,TGTGCCAGCAGCCAACTTGCAGGGAGCAATCAGCCCCAGCATTTT
TRBV19,once,TRBJ1-2,-,CASSINWRRISYGYTF,TGTGCCAGTAGTATAAATTGGAGGAGAATAAGCTATGGCTACACCTTC
TRBV7-6,-,TRBJ1-3,TRBD1,CASSFQPQGSSGNTIYF,TGTGCCAGCAGCTTTCAACCACAGGGGTCCTCTGGAAACACCATATATTTT
TRBV6-2/TRBV6-3,-,TRBJ2-3,-,CASSWGTIADTQYF,TGTGCCAGCAGTTGGGGCACTATCGCAGATACGCAGTATTTT
TRBV10-3,-,TRBJ2-7,TRBD1,CAISESGQGTEQYF,TGTGCCATCAGTGAGTCAGGACAGGGGACCGAGCAGTACTTC
TRBV9,-,TRBJ2-3,TRBD2,CASSPLGTSPDTQYF,TGTGCCAGCAGCCCACTCGGGACTAGCCCCGATACGCAGTATTTT
TRBV5-1,-,TRBJ2-3,-,CASSYNTDTQYF,TGCGCCAGCAGCTACAACACAGATACGCAGTATTTT
TRBV5-8,-,TRBJ1-1,-,CASSFAGFMNTEAFF,TGTGCCAGCAGCTTTGCAGGGTTCATGAACACTGAAGCTTTCTTT
TRBV4-2,-,TRBJ1-2,-,CASSQVGLDGYTF,TGTGCCAGCAGCCAAGTGGGGCTTGATGGCTACACCTTC
TRBV5-1,-,TRBJ2-5,-,CASSLHTGETQYF,TGCGCCAGCAGCTTGCACACGGGGGAGACCCAGTACTTC
TRBV12-3/TRBV12-4,-,TRBJ2-7,-,CASRYNRDGEQYF,TGTGCCAGCAGATATAACAGGGATGGGGAGCAGTACTTC
TRBV29-1,-,TRBJ2-3,TRBD2,CSVDIRGVPDTQYF,TGCAGCGTTGACATTCGGGGGGTGCCAGATACGCAGTATTTT
TRBV6-5,-,TRBJ1-1,TRBD1,CASSRDREAEAFF,TGTGCCAGCAGCCGTGACAGGGAGGCTGAAGCTTTCTTT
TRBV18,-,TRBJ2-3,TRBD1,CASSPTRDRGTDTQYF,TGTGCCAGCTCACCCACCAGGGACAGGGGCACAGATACGCAGTATTTT